This TCR beta chain was retrieved from a study of blood T cell repertoires in COVID-19. Trimming pared 1 base from V and 3 bases from J, leaving 16 bases between. The CDR3 runs 16 residues. Germline values: CDR1 SGHVS, CDR2 FQNEAQ. Sequenced by immunoSEQ multiplex PCR; TCRdb stores in-frame clones only, minus some. The repertoire holds about 500,000 clones, with around 90% as singletons. The genes are TRBV7-8 and TRBJ2-7; D possibly corresponds to TRBD1 (6 bases). This TCR derives from a woman younger than 35 who had recovered from COVID-19. The sequencing sample was made of PBMCs or T cells enriched from blood (not recorded which). The CDR3: CASSLEPTGAGYEQYF. CDR3 sequence (DNA): TGTGCCAGCAGCTTAGAACCGACAGGTGCTGGCTACGAGCAGTACTTC.